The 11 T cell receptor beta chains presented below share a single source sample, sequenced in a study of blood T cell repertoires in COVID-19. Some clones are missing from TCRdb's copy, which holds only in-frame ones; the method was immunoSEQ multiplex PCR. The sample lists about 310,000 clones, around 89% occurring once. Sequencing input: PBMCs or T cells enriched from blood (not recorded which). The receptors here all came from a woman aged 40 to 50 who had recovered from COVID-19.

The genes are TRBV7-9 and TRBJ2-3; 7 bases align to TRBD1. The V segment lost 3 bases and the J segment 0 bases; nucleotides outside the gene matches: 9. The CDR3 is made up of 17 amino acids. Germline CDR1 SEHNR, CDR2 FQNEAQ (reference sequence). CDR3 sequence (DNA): TGTGCCAGCAGCTTCCTCTACGACAGGGTGAGCACAGATACGCAGTATTTT. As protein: CASSFLYDRVSTDTQYF.

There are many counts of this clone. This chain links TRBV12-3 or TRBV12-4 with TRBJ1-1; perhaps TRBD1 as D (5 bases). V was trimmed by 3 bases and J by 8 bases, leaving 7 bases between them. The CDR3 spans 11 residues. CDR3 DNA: TGTGCCAGCAGTTTTCAGGGAGAAGCTTTCTTT. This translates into CASSFQGEAFF.

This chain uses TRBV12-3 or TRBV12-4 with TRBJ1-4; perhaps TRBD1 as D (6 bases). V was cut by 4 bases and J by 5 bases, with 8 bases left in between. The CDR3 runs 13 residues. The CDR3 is CASSWGLNEKLFF. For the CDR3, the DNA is TGTGCCAGCAGTTGGGGGCTGAATGAAAAACTGTTTTTT.

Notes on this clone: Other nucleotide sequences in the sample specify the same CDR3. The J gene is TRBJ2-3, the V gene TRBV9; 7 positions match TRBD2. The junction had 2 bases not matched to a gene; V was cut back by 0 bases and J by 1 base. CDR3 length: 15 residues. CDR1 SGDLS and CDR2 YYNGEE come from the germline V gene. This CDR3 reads CASSVGLAGTDTQYF. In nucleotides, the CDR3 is TGTGCCAGCAGCGTAGGACTAGCTGGCACAGATACGCAGTATTTT.

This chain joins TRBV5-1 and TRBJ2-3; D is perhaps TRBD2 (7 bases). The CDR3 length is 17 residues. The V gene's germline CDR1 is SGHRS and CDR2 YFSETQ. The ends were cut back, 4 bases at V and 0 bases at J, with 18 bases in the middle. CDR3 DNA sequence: TGCGCCAGCAGCGTCCTGGGGAGGGGGTCTAGCACAGATACGCAGTATTTT. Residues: CASSVLGRGSSTDTQYF.

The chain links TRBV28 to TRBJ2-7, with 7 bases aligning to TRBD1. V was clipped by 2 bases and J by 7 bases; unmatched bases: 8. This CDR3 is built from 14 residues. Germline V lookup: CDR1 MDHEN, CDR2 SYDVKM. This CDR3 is CASSLPDRVWEQYF. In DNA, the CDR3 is TGTGCCAGCAGTTTACCCGACAGGGTCTGGGAGCAGTACTTC.

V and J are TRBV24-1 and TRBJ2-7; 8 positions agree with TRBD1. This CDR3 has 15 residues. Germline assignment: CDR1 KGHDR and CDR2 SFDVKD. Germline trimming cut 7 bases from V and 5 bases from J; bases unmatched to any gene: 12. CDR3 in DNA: TGTGCCACCAGACCCCGGGACAGGAAAGGACACGAGCAGTACTTC. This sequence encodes CATRPRDRKGHEQYF.

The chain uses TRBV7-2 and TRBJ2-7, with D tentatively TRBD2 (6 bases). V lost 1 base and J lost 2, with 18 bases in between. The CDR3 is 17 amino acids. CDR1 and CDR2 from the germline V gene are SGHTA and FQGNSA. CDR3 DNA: TGTGCCAGCAGCTTAGGTCGAAGGAGGGAGTCCGCCTACGAGCAGTACTTC. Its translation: CASSLGRRRESAYEQYF.

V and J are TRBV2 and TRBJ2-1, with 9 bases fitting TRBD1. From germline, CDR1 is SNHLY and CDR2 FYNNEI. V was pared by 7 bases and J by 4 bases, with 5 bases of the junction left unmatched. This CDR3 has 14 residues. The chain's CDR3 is CASNYRGLYNEQFF. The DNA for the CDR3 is TGTGCCAGCAATTACAGGGGGCTTTACAATGAGCAGTTCTTC.

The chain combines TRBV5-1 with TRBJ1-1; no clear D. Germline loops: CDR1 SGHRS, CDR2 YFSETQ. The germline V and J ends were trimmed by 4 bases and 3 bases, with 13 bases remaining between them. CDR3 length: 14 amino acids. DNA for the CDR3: TGCGCCAGCAGCCAGCAGGCCCTGGACACTGAAGCTTTCTTT. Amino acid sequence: CASSQQALDTEAFF.

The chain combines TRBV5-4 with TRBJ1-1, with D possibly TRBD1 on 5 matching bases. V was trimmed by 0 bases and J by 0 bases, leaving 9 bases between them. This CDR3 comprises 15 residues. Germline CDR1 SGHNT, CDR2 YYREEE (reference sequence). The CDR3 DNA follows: TGTGCCAGCAGCTTGGAGACAGTGATGAACACTGAAGCTTTCTTT. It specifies CASSLETVMNTEAFF.